A single sample is the source of the 26 T cell receptor beta chains below, sequenced in a study of blood T cells in healthy people across ages. The second PCR ran 7 to 11 cycles with a sample-barcoded 5' primer and J-beta primers. TCRdb independently ran MiXCR on the 5' RACE reads; one entry per CDR3 protein. The repertoire has roughly 570,000 distinct CDR3 sequences, roughly a quarter of them found once; the top ten carry less than 20%. Specimen: blood. The receptors were gathered from a woman aged 70-85 years in good health.

This chain links TRBV6-6 with TRBJ2-7, with 9 bases fitting TRBD1. The CDR3 has 16 residues. After removal of 5 bases from V and 1 base from J, the junction contained 9 bases not matched to a gene. Per the germline V gene, CDR1 is MNHNY and CDR2 is SVGAGI (reference sequence). CDR3 bases: TGTGCCAGCAGTCAACCGGGACAGGGTGTATCCTACGAGCAGTACTTC. Its translation: CASSQPGQGVSYEQYF.

This clonotype occurred a few times. V usage is TRBV7-7 and J usage is TRBJ2-1; 9 bases map to TRBD2. CDR3 size: 15 residues. The germline V gene encodes CDR1 SSHAT and CDR2 FNYEAQ (reference sequence). Trimming removed 5 bases from V and 4 bases from J; junction bases left unmatched: 6. CDR3 in amino acids: CASSPGGGGYNEQFF. CDR3 nucleotides: TGTGCCAGCAGCCCAGGCGGGGGGGGATACAATGAGCAGTTCTTC.

This clonotype was recorded a few times. The chain combines TRBV14 with TRBJ1-2, with D maybe TRBD1 (6 bases). The germline V gene encodes CDR1 SGHDN and CDR2 FVKESK. V was pared by 4 bases and J by 3 bases, with 15 bases between. This CDR3 region has 15 residues. CDR3 sequence reads: CASSRRIRQDYGYTF. The CDR3 DNA is TGTGCCAGCAGCCGACGGATAAGACAGGACTATGGCTACACCTTC.

This clonotype was recorded a few times. This sequence joins TRBV4-3 and TRBJ1-2, with a possible D match to TRBD1 (5 bases). Trimming removed 0 bases from V and 4 bases from J, with 15 bases in between. Per the germline V gene, CDR1 is LGHNA and CDR2 is YSLEER. The CDR3 runs 16 residues. The CDR3 sequence is CASSQESLGQGYGYTF. The CDR3 DNA follows: TGCGCCAGCAGCCAAGAAAGTCTAGGGCAGGGCTATGGCTACACCTTC.

The V gene is TRBV7-9, the J gene TRBJ1-4; TRBD1 agrees at 9 bases. V shed 3 bases, J shed 3 bases, and the junction held 2 bases outside the gene matches. Per germline, CDR1 SEHNR and CDR2 FQNEAQ (reference sequence). This CDR3 is built from 15 residues. In nucleotides, the CDR3 is TGTGCCAGCAGCTTTGGGGACAGGGCTAATGAAAAACTGTTTTTT. It translates to CASSFGDRANEKLFF. The full variable domain, completed using reference TRBV7-9 and TRBJ1-4, is DTGVSQNPRHKITKRGQNVTFRCDPISEHNRLYWYRQTLGQGPEFLTYFQNEAQLEKSRLLSDRFSAERPKGSFSTLEIQRTEQGDSAMYLCASSFGDRANEKLFFGSGTQLSVL.

This clonotype was recorded a few times. V and J are TRBV7-9 and TRBJ2-5, with D maybe TRBD2 (6 bases). V lost 4 bases and J 5 bases, leaving 14 bases between the germline ends. Germline CDR1 and CDR2: SEHNR and FQNEAQ (reference sequence). The CDR3 totals 14 residues. The CDR3 nucleotides are TGTGCCAGCAGCTCAACTAGCTCGGGCGAGACCCAGTACTTC. This translates into CASSSTSSGETQYF.

This clonotype was seen at least ten times. The V gene is TRBV20-1, the J gene TRBJ2-1; 10 bases agree with TRBD1. CDR3 length equals 13 residues. The V segment lost 5 bases and the J segment 6 bases; nucleotides outside the gene matches: 4. Germline CDR1 and CDR2: DFQATT and SNEGSKA (reference sequence). CDR3 sequence: CSAPGQGTNEQFF. Here the CDR3 DNA reads TGCAGTGCTCCGGGACAGGGGACCAATGAGCAGTTCTTC.

This clonotype came up a few times. This sequence joins TRBV4-1 and TRBJ2-5, with D possibly being TRBD2 (6 bases). V was clipped by 0 bases and J by 5 bases, with 13 bases between them. Per the germline V gene, CDR1 is MGHRA and CDR2 is YSYEKL. CDR3 length: 15 residues. The CDR3 loop reads CASSQDPGSGETQYF. CDR3 coding DNA: TGCGCCAGCAGCCAAGATCCGGGCAGCGGGGAGACCCAGTACTTC.

This chain connects TRBV9 to TRBJ2-1, with D possibly called TRBD1 or TRBD2 (5 bases each). The CDR3 has 15 residues. Germline loops: CDR1 SGDLS, CDR2 YYNGEE. V lost 3 bases and J lost 6, with 16 bases in between. CDR3 loop: CASSAASGTLNEQFF. The DNA for the CDR3 is TGTGCCAGCAGCGCCGCCTCCGGGACCCTCAATGAGCAGTTCTTC.

This chain joins TRBV9 and TRBJ2-3; a weak D match, TRBD2 (5 bases). V lost 3 bases to trimming and J lost 6 bases, with 14 bases between them. The CDR3 is 14 residues long. Germline CDR1 reads SGDLS; CDR2 reads YYNGEE. Here the CDR3 reads CASSGRSIQDTQYF. CDR3 sequence (DNA): TGTGCCAGCAGCGGGAGGAGTATTCAGGATACGCAGTATTTT.

J is TRBJ2-2 and V is TRBV6-2 or TRBV6-3, with a weak D call TRBD1 (6 bases). The germline V gene encodes CDR1 MNHEY and CDR2 SVGEGT. CDR3 size: 18 residues. With 0 bases removed from V and 0 bases from J, the gap between germline ends came to 14 bases. CDR3 in amino acids: CASSYSRTTGPNTGELFF. The CDR3 nucleotides read TGTGCCAGCAGTTACTCCCGCACTACAGGGCCGAACACCGGGGAGCTGTTTTTT.

The chain links TRBV10-2 to TRBJ2-7, with D uncertain. Per the germline V gene, CDR1 is WSHSY and CDR2 is SAAADI. Trimming took off 1 base at V and 4 bases at J, with 17 bases between the two ends. The CDR3 is 16 residues long. DNA for the CDR3: TGCGCCAGCAGTGAGTATTATTCCGAACAGAGATACGAGCAGTACTTC. Translated: CASSEYYSEQRYEQYF.

This clonotype was counted between two and nine times. As DNA, the CDR3 is TGTGCCAGCACCCAGAGAGGGGGCTCCTACGAGCAGTACTTC. It translates to CASTQRGGSYEQYF. This rearrangement joins TRBV3-1 to TRBJ2-7; a weak D match, TRBD1 (6 bases). V was cut by 7 bases and J by 0 bases, with 13 bases left in between. CDR3 length: 14 amino acids. From germline, CDR1 is LGHDT and CDR2 YNNKEL (reference sequence).

This chain links TRBV5-1 with TRBJ1-2; D gene ambiguous. Trimming took 0 bases from V and 8 from J, leaving 14 bases between them. Germline loops: CDR1 SGHRS, CDR2 YFSETQ. This CDR3 is built from 14 residues. For the CDR3, the DNA is TGCGCCAGCAGCTTGGACCAGCGGGGAATAGGCTACACCTTC. This sequence encodes CASSLDQRGIGYTF. The entire variable domain, with the rest obtained from reference TRBV5-1 and TRBJ1-2, is as follows: KAGVTQTPRYLIKTRGQQVTLSCSPISGHRSVSWYQQTPGQGLQFLFEYFSETQRNKGNFPGRFSGRQFSNSRSEMNVSTLELGDSALYLCASSLDQRGIGYTFGSGTRLTVV.

Only one count was recorded for this clonotype. The V call is TRBV9, the J call TRBJ2-2; 8 nucleotides line up with TRBD1. V lost 6 bases to trimming and J lost 1 base; unmatched junction nucleotides: 5. Germline assignment: CDR1 SGDLS and CDR2 YYNGEE. The CDR3 sequence is 15 residues long. Here the CDR3 reads CASTLGQVNTGELFF. CDR3 bases: TGTGCCAGCACCCTGGGACAGGTGAACACCGGGGAGCTGTTTTTT.

V gene TRBV29-1 combines with J gene TRBJ1-2; no reliable D call. CDR3 length equals 13 residues. The V gene's germline CDR1 is SQVTM and CDR2 ANQGSEA. The V and J ends lost 5 bases and 5 bases respectively, with 15 bases between them. This CDR3 is CSVLIGEIYGYTF. In DNA form, the CDR3 reads TGCAGCGTTCTCATCGGAGAGATTTATGGCTACACCTTC.

This clonotype was counted only a few times. CDR3 sequence (DNA): TGTGCCAGCAGCATCGGGCGGGGGGCTGGGTACCAAGAGACCCAGTACTTC. This encodes CASSIGRGAGYQETQYF. The gene calls are TRBV7-2 and TRBJ2-5; 8 nucleotides align to TRBD2. CDR3 length: 17 amino acids. Germline V gives CDR1 SGHTA, CDR2 FQGNSA. The V and J ends lost 5 bases and 0 bases, in that order; junction bases with no gene match: 11.

This clonotype has a handful of counts. This chain uses TRBV6-2 or TRBV6-3 with TRBJ2-5; D remains ambiguous. TRBJ2-7 matches the DNA end more closely, so the J call is doubtful. The germline CDR1 and CDR2 sequences are MNHEY and SVGEGT. This CDR3 contains 15 residues. CDR3 amino acids: CASSYSVNGPYEQYF. CDR3 in DNA: TGTGCCAGCAGTTACTCCGTCAACGGACCCTACGAGCAGTACTTC.

The chain employs TRBV7-2 and TRBJ1-2; 9 bases agree with TRBD1. This CDR3 comprises 14 residues. Germline CDR1 and CDR2: SGHTA and FQGNSA. After removal of 5 bases from V and 6 bases from J, the junction contained 7 bases not matched to a gene. CDR3 loop: CASSLRRTGDGYTF. DNA of the CDR3: TGTGCCAGCAGCCTTCGGAGGACAGGGGATGGCTACACCTTC. The full variable domain, rest sourced from reference TRBV7-2 and TRBJ1-2, is GAGVSQSPSNKVTEKGKDVELRCDPISGHTALYWYRQSLGQGLEFLIYFQGNSAPDKSGLPSDRFSAERTGGSVSTLTIQRTQQEDSAVYLCASSLRRTGDGYTFGSGTRLTVV.

In this sample, this clonotype turned up many times. The rearrangement joins TRBV18 to TRBJ2-5; D is perhaps TRBD1 (6 bases). Trimming stripped 8 bases from V and 1 base from J, with 11 bases between. The germline V gene has CDR1 KGHSH and CDR2 LQKENI. The CDR3 has 13 amino acids. Written as DNA, the CDR3 is TGTGCCAGCAGCCCAGGGGCCCAAGAGACCCAGTACTTC. Its protein is CASSPGAQETQYF.

The chain couples TRBV27 to TRBJ2-3; D perhaps matches TRBD2 (6 bases). The germline V gene encodes CDR1 MNHEY and CDR2 SMNVEV (reference sequence). The CDR3 length is 17 residues. Trimming removed 2 bases at V and 6 bases at J, with 21 bases between. CDR3 loop: CASSLALRLASPDTQYF. The CDR3 DNA reads as TGTGCCAGCAGTTTAGCGTTAAGGCTAGCGAGCCCGGATACGCAGTATTTT.

The chain joins TRBV2 to TRBJ2-3; D not certain. Trimming cost V 4 bases and J 0 bases, with 8 bases left between them. The CDR3 is 14 amino acids. Germline lookup yields CDR1 SNHLY and CDR2 FYNNEI. The CDR3 nucleotides read TGTGCCAGCAGTGGGGCTGGAAGCACAGATACGCAGTATTTT. Translation: CASSGAGSTDTQYF.

Only a few counts were recorded for this clonotype. The chain has TRBV7-9 and TRBJ2-5; the match to TRBD2 covers 8 bases. The V and J ends lost 5 bases and 4 bases, in that order; junction bases with no gene match: 6. Germline CDR1 and CDR2: SEHNR and FQNEAQ (reference sequence). This CDR3 contains 14 residues. The DNA for the CDR3 is TGTGCCAGCAGCACCCGGGGGGGATCAGAGACCCAGTACTTC. Protein product: CASSTRGGSETQYF.

The V gene is TRBV29-1, the J gene TRBJ2-1, with D possibly matching TRBD2 (6 bases). CDR3 length: 16 residues. CDR1 SQVTM and CDR2 ANQGSEA come from the germline V gene. V was cut by 7 bases and J by 0 bases, with 19 bases left in between. The CDR3 protein is CSAEATRMSSYNEQFF. The CDR3 DNA follows: TGCAGCGCAGAGGCGACTAGGATGAGCTCCTACAATGAGCAGTTCTTC.

The gene calls are TRBV6-5 and TRBJ2-2, with D unclear. Germline V gene lookup returns CDR1 MNHEY and CDR2 SVGAGI. This CDR3 spans 12 amino acids. V gave up 8 bases and J gave up 5 bases, with 9 bases separating them. The CDR3 region has the DNA TGTGCCAGCCACGCGGTTACCGGGGAGCTGTTTTTT. Its protein product is CASHAVTGELFF.

The rearrangement uses TRBV6-2 or TRBV6-3 and TRBJ2-7, with TRBD1 identical over 10 bases. CDR3 length: 17 amino acids. V lost 2 bases to trimming and J lost 3 bases; unmatched junction nucleotides: 10. CDR1 and CDR2 from the germline V gene are MNHEY and SVGEGT. In nucleotides, the CDR3 is TGTGCCAGCAGTTACGCGCTACCGGGACAGGGGAGCTACGAGCAGTACTTC. Its translation is CASSYALPGQGSYEQYF.